In its sample, the clone carrying this T cell receptor beta chain was seen a few times. As yet, its antigen is unknown. This entry belongs to a study of blood T cells in healthy people across ages. Findings of the study overall: Fewer expanded clones and more diversity marked long-lived versus aged donors.

The use of a sample-barcoded 5' primer and a J-beta primer mix characterized a second PCR of 7 to 11 cycles. TCRdb processed the 5' RACE reads anew with MiXCR; each CDR3 protein has one entry. This sample has 1.5 million to 2 million distinct CDR3 sequences, with 30% to 35% found just once. From germline, CDR1 is DFQATT and CDR2 SNEGSKA (reference sequence). V lost 5 bases to trimming and J lost 9 bases, with 17 bases between them. The CDR3 has 12 amino acids. The receptor was derived from a woman aged 25-40 years in good health. V is TRBV20-1 and J is TRBJ2-7; a possible D gene is TRBD2 (5 bases). Sequencing used blood. The DNA for the CDR3 is TGCAGTGCTCTGACACCTACCAGCGGGCAGTACTTC. Amino acids: CSALTPTSGQYF.